This T cell receptor (beta chain) was recovered during a study of PD-1 blockade in classical Hodgkin lymphoma. Across the study: Nivolumab was administered to patients intravenously at 3 mg/kg every 2 weeks. Study-level findings and limits: Nivolumab initiated under 1 year post-ASCT led to patient exclusion. Newly diagnosed patients were reported to start with lower TCR diversity than healthy donors.

Germline-derived CDR1 and CDR2 are LNHNV and YYDKDF (reference sequence). This CDR3 has 15 residues. Trimming removed 1 base from V and 3 bases from J, with 13 bases in between. Concerning this clone itself: What it recognizes is unknown.

All the patients suffered relapse after autologous stem cell transplantation, and brentuximab vedotin exposure differed. Clones were sequenced by immunoSEQ multiplex PCR, and TCRdb holds only the in-frame ones, with some missing. The sample contains more than 140,000 clones, approximately 81% of which appear only once. This receptor was taken from a human donor with classical Hodgkin lymphoma. This chain joins TRBV15 and TRBJ2-7, with D possibly matching TRBD1 (6 bases). The sample was peripheral blood mononuclear cells (PBMCs), taken before the second cycle of nivolumab. The CDR3 spells CATSRGQGTYYEQYF. In DNA form, the CDR3 reads TGTGCCACCAGCAGAGGCCAGGGGACCTACTACGAGCAGTACTTC. Full variable domain (missing parts from reference TRBV15 and TRBJ2-7): DAMVIQNPRYQVTQFGKPVTLSCSQTLNHNVMYWYQQKSSQAPKLLFHYYDKDFNNEADTPDNFQSRRPNTSFCFLDIRSPGLGDTAMYLCATSRGQGTYYEQYFGPGTRLTVT.